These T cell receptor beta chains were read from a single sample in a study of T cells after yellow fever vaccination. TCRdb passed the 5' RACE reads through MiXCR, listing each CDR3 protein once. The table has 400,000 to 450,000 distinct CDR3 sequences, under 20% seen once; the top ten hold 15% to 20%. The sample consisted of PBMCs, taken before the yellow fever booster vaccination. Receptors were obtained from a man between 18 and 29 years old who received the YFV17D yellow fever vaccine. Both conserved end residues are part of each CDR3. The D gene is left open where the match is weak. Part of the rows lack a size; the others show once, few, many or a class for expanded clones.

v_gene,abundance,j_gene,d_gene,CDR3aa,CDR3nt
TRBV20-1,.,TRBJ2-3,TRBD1,CSAIQGGPQRTQYF,TGCAGTGCCATACAGGGGGGCCCGCAGAGGACGCAGTATTTT
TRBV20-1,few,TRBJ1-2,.,CSARLPWYSGANYGYTF,TGCAGTGCTAGACTCCCGTGGTATTCGGGAGCTAACTATGGCTACACCTTC
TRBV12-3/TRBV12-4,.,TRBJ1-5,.,CASSPGGASYQPQHF,TGTGCCAGCAGTCCTGGTGGGGCCTCATATCAGCCCCAGCATTTT
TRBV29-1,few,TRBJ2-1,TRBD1,CSGGPDRSSYNEQFF,TGCAGCGGCGGTCCGGACAGGAGCTCCTACAATGAGCAGTTCTTC
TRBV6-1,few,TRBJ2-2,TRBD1,CASSEDRGPGELFF,TGTGCCAGCAGTGAGGACAGGGGTCCCGGGGAGCTGTTTTTT
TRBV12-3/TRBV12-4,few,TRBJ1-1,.,CASSPRGSGTEAFF,TGTGCCAGCAGCCCCCGGGGATCGGGCACTGAAGCTTTCTTT
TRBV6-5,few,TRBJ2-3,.,CASKFTDTQYF,TGTGCCAGCAAGTTCACAGATACGCAGTATTTT
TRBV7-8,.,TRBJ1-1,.,CASRNPRDPSEAFF,TGTGCCAGCAGGAACCCCCGGGACCCCAGTGAAGCTTTCTTT
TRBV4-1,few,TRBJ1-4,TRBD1,CASSQLVSNRGEKLFF,TGCGCCAGCAGCCAGCTTGTTTCCAACAGGGGTGAAAAACTGTTTTTT
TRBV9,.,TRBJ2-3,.,CASSVGGQRDTQYF,TGTGCCAGCAGCGTAGGTGGTCAACGGGATACGCAGTATTTT
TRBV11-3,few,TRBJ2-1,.,CASSPGLSLNEQFF,TGTGCCAGCAGCCCGGGACTCAGCCTCAATGAGCAGTTCTTC
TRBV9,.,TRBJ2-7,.,CASSVGPGTEQYF,TGTGCCAGCAGCGTAGGGCCAGGGACCGAGCAGTACTTC
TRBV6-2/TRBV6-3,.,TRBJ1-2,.,CASCRGREDGYTF,TGTGCCAGCTGCCGCGGCAGGGAGGATGGCTACACCTTC
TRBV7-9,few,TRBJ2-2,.,CASSSAGKVGELFF,TGTGCCAGCAGTTCTGCGGGGAAGGTCGGGGAGCTGTTTTTT
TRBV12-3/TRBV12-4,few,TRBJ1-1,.,CASSRRGRAEAFF,TGTGCCAGCAGTCGCCGGGGGCGCGCTGAAGCTTTCTTT
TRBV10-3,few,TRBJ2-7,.,CAISQGFYEQYF,TGTGCCATCAGCCAAGGGTTCTACGAGCAGTACTTC
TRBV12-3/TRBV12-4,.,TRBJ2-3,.,CASSLELGIDTQYF,TGTGCCAGCAGTTTGGAGCTGGGCATAGATACGCAGTATTTT
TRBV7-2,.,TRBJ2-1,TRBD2,CASSLSLPAGAGNEQFF,TGTGCCAGCAGCTTATCACTCCCAGCGGGGGCGGGCAATGAGCAGTTCTTC
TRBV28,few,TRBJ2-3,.,CASARSVRRDTQYF,TGTGCCAGCGCAAGGTCGGTTAGGAGAGATACGCAGTATTTT
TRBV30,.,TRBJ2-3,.,CAWSVQDGPTDTQYF,TGTGCCTGGAGTGTACAGGACGGACCCACAGATACGCAGTATTTT
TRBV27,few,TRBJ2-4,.,CAISTGFGDIQYF,TGTGCCATTAGTACAGGGTTCGGGGACATTCAGTACTTC
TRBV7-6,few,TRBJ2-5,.,CASSWGAGAQETQYF,TGTGCCAGCAGCTGGGGAGCGGGCGCACAAGAGACCCAGTACTTC
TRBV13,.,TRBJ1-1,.,CASSFARLNTEAFF,TGTGCCAGCAGCTTCGCCAGATTGAACACTGAAGCTTTCTTT
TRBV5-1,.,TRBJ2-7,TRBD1,CASMGQGAHEQYF,TGCGCCAGCATGGGACAGGGGGCCCACGAGCAGTACTTC
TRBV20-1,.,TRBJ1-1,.,CSARYRPEAFF,TGCAGTGCTAGATACCGGCCTGAAGCTTTCTTT
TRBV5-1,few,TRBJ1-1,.,CASSRSFGLPNTEAFF,TGCGCCAGCAGCCGTTCGTTCGGATTACCGAACACTGAAGCTTTCTTT
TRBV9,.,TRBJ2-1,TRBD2,CASSAELAGGQFF,TGTGCCAGCAGCGCCGAACTAGCGGGGGGGCAGTTCTTC
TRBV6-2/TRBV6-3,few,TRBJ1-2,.,CASSYRVAANYGYTF,TGTGCCAGCAGTTACAGGGTAGCGGCCAACTATGGCTACACCTTC
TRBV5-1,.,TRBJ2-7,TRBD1,CASSLKGQGTYEQYF,TGCGCCAGCAGCCTTAAGGGACAGGGGACCTACGAGCAGTACTTC
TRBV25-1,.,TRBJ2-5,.,CASSDPRTILETQYF,TGTGCCAGCAGTGACCCCCGGACGATTCTGGAGACCCAGTACTTC
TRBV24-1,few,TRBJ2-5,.,CATSDRNMDARGENQETQYF,TGTGCCACCAGTGACAGGAATATGGACGCCCGAGGGGAGAACCAAGAGACCCAGTACTTC
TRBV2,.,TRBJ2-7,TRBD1,CASGDRDRGPEQYF,TGTGCCAGCGGAGATCGGGACAGGGGACCCGAGCAGTACTTC
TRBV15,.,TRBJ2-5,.,CATSRDPGETQYF,TGTGCCACCAGCAGAGATCCGGGTGAGACCCAGTACTTC
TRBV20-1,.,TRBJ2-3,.,CSARGSADTQYF,TGCAGTGCTAGAGGGTCAGCAGATACGCAGTATTTT
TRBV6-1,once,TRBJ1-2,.,CASSESGFSGYTF,TGTGCCAGCAGTGAATCAGGGTTCTCTGGCTACACCTTC
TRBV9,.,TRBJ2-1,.,CASSPWWGEKFF,TGTGCCAGCAGCCCATGGTGGGGGGAAAAGTTCTTC
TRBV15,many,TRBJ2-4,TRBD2,CATSGGVNIQYF,TGTGCCACCAGCGGGGGGGTAAACATTCAGTACTTC
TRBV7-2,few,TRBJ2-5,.,CASSFQGIRETQYF,TGTGCCAGCAGCTTCCAGGGGATTCGGGAGACCCAGTACTTC
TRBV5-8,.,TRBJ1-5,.,CASRPTSFGQPQHF,TGTGCCAGCAGGCCTACTTCGTTCGGGCAGCCCCAGCATTTT
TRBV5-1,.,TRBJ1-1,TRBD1,CASRNDRGYTEAFF,TGCGCCAGCCGGAATGACAGGGGTTACACTGAAGCTTTCTTT
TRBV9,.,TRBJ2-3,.,CASSASSNRMALSTDTQYF,TGTGCCAGCAGCGCCTCATCCAACAGGATGGCGCTTAGCACAGATACGCAGTATTTT
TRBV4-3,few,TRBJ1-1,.,CASSQEVNTEAFF,TGCGCCAGCAGCCAAGAGGTCAACACTGAAGCTTTCTTT
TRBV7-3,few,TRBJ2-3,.,CASSSGVPSTDTQYF,TGTGCCAGCAGTTCTGGGGTTCCTAGCACAGATACGCAGTATTTT
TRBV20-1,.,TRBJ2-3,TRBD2,CSATGTSGAGKDTQYF,TGCAGTGCCACTGGGACTAGCGGGGCGGGGAAAGATACGCAGTATTTT
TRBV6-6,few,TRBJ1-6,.,CASSYRQRYSPLHF,TGTGCCAGCAGTTATCGACAGCGGTATTCACCCCTCCACTTT
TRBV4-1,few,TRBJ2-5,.,CASSQGPGGGQYF,TGCGCCAGCAGCCAGGGCCCTGGCGGTGGCCAGTACTTC
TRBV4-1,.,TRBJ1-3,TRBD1,CASSPRQGARNTIYF,TGCGCCAGCAGCCCCAGACAGGGGGCAAGAAACACCATATATTTT